This T cell receptor (beta chain) was retrieved from a study of blood T cell repertoires in COVID-19. Looking at the study overall: Samples representing acute and convalescent COVID-19 were sourced from the United States, Italy and Spain. Sources were T cells, B-cell-depleted T cells, or PBMCs; the material itself was cDNA or gDNA.

Trimming at V came to 0 bases and at J to 9 bases, leaving 5 bases not matched to a gene. CDR3 length: 14 residues. The germline V gene encodes CDR1 SGDLS and CDR2 YYNGEE. Participants came from fewer than 25 US areas, aged about 18 to 89 years. Grouping used clinical history reported by participants in a survey and questionnaire. The table came from immunoSEQ multiplex PCR; TCRdb's copy has only in-frame clones and leaves some out. This sample has approximately 210,000 clones, with 75% to 85% found just once. This clonotype originated in a man in his thirties or forties with acute COVID-19. The chain recombines TRBV9 with TRBJ2-1; 8 bases are shared with TRBD1. Material: PBMCs or T cells enriched from blood (not recorded which). The CDR3 sequence: CASSVGQGAGEQFF. CDR3 coding DNA: TGTGCCAGCAGCGTAGGGCAGGGGGCCGGTGAGCAGTTCTTC.